Included here is one T cell receptor (beta chain) sequence, with context. Trimming pared 8 bases from V and 1 base from J, leaving 14 bases between. This CDR3 region has 14 residues. CDR1 is KGHSH and CDR2 is LQKENI in the germline V gene. This sample was included in a study of blood T cell repertoires in COVID-19. Clones were read by immunoSEQ multiplex PCR, and TCRdb kept only the in-frame ones, dropping some. The data contain roughly 150,000 clones, more than 70% of them singletons. This clonotype originated in a man aged 60 to 75 who had recovered from COVID-19. The specimen sequenced was PBMCs or T cells enriched from blood (not recorded which). The genes are TRBV18 and TRBJ1-1, with a tentative D call TRBD1 (6 bases). The CDR3: CASLQGSSNTEAFF. The CDR3 region has the DNA TGTGCCAGCCTCCAGGGGAGTTCGAACACTGAAGCTTTCTTT.